The clone carrying this T cell receptor (beta chain) was seen once. Authors' data handling: Using reference gene primer amplification, nucleated cell counts were estimated. Using immunoSEQ multiplex PCR, the repertoire was profiled, and TCRdb retains in-frame clones only, with some absent. V and J calls and clone size come straight from that table; D and trimming were deduced from the DNA. The data show about 250,000 clones, about 86% seen once. The ends were cut back, 2 bases at V and 8 bases at J, with 13 bases in the middle. The CDR3 covers 13 residues. Germline loops: CDR1 SGHRS, CDR2 YFSETQ. This entry belongs to a study of blood T cell repertoires in COVID-19.

J is TRBJ1-2 and V is TRBV5-1, with a tentative D call TRBD1 (6 bases). The specimen was peripheral blood. The sequence was collected from a man aged 80 or over with acute or convalescent COVID-19. The CDR3 is CASSLETGRGYTF. The CDR3 DNA is TGCGCCAGCAGCTTAGAGACAGGCCGGGGCTACACCTTC.